This TCR beta chain was captured by sequencing in a study of blood T cell repertoires in COVID-19. Turning to the study itself: Collection of acute and convalescent COVID-19 samples took place in the United States, Italy and Spain. T cells, B-cell-depleted T cells, or PBMCs provided the cDNA or gDNA that served as material.

Generated by immunoSEQ multiplex PCR, the TCRdb table keeps only in-frame clones and is missing some. Among a few hundred thousand clones listed, 88% were seen once. The study assigned cohorts using participant-reported clinical history. Donors of Cohort 3 who recovered were those that had two negative PCRs, clearance, or symptom resolution. Regarding this clone: Additional DNA sequences in this sample encode the identical CDR3.

V dropped 0 bases and J dropped 2 bases, with 7 bases sitting between them. The length of the CDR3 is 14 residues. Looked up from germline, CDR1 is KGHSH and CDR2 is LQKENI. The sample comprised PBMCs or T cells enriched from blood (not recorded which). J is TRBJ1-1 and V is TRBV18; weak D call: TRBD1 (5 bases). This TCR was recovered from a woman aged 40 to 49 who had recovered from COVID-19. CDR3 bases: TGTGCCAGCTCACCACCGGGGCTAAACACTGAAGCTTTCTTT. Residues: CASSPPGLNTEAFF.